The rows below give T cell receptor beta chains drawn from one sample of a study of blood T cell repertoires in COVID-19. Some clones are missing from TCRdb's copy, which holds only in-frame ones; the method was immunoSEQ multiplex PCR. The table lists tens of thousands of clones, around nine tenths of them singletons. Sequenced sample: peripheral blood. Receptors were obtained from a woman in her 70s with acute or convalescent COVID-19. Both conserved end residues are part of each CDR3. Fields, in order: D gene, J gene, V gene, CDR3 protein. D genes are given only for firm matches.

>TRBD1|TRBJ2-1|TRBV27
CASRGTGANNEQFF
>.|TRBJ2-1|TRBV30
CAWDFYNEQFF
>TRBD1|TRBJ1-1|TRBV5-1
CASSLVQGVNTEAFF
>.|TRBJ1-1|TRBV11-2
CASSLLFGNTEAFF
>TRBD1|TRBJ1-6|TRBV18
CASSRSGTGKDGYSPLHF
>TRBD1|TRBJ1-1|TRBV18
CASSPVGQGAMNTEAFF
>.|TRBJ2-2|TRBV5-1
CASRDIPGELFF
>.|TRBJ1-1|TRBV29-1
CSVESGLVYTEAFF
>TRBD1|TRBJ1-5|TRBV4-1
CASSQDLQQGAVSSNQPQHF
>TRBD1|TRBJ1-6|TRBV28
CASRGTGVNSPLHF
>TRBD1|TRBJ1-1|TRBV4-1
CASSHPGQGLNTEAFF
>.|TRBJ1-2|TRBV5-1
CASSLALGPYGYTF
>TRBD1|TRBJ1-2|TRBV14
CASSQVEGGGYTF
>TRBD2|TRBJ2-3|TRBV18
CASAPGLAADTQYF
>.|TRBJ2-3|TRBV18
CASSPLGSRATQYF
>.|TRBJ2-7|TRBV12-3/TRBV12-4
CASSPGAYEQYF
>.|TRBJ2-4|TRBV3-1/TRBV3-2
CASSQEGWRGNIQYF
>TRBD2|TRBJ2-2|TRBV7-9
CASSPGGPNTGELFF
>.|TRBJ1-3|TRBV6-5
CASRRGGSGNTIYF
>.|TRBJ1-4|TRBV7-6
CASSLTTGNNEKLFF
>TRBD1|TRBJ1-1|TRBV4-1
CASSQEPGQGGAEAFF
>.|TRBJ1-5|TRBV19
CASSIYTGDQPQHF
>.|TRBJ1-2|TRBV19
CASTLTGDYGYTF
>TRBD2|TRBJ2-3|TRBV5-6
CASSFERGVVTDTQYF